This entry concerns a single T cell receptor beta chain. The antigen remains unidentified. The data are from a study of PD-1 blockade in classical Hodgkin lymphoma. There are 19 residues in the CDR3. V lost 5 bases and J 4 bases, leaving 28 bases between the germline ends. Germline-derived CDR1 and CDR2 are MNHEY and SMNVEV (reference sequence). The repertoire was sequenced with immunoSEQ multiplex PCR; TCRdb's copy has only in-frame clones and lacks some. This sample yields roughly 51,000 clones, of which about three quarters are seen a single time; over 9.5% belongs to the top ten. Time point of the sample: cycle 4 day 1 (C4D1), after around six weeks of nivolumab. Every one of the patients relapsed after autologous stem cell transplantation (brentuximab vedotin exposure was variable). Study-wide points: Before treatment, complete responders showed about the same diversity as newly diagnosed patients.

The clonotype originates from a human donor with classical Hodgkin lymphoma. V and J are TRBV27 and TRBJ2-3; possible D gene TRBD2, 6 bases. This specimen was peripheral blood mononuclear cells (PBMCs), taken before the fourth cycle of nivolumab. For the CDR3, the DNA is TGTGCCAGCAGTCAATATGCGCCCCCCGGCGGGATCAGAGCAGATACGCAGTATTTT. As protein: CASSQYAPPGGIRADTQYF.